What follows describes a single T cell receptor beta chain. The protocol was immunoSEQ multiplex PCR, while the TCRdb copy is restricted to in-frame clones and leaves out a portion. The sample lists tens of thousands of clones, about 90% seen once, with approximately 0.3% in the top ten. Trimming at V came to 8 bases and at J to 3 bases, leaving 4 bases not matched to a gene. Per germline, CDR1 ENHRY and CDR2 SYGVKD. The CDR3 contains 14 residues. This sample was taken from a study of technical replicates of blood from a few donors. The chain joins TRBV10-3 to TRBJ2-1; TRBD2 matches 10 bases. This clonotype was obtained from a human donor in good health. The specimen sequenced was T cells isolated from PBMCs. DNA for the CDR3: TGTGCCATCTCGAGCGGGAGGGGCTACAATGAGCAGTTCTTC. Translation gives CAISSGRGYNEQFF.